A selection of T cell receptor beta chains follows, all from one sample in a study of control samples from healthy donors and cancer patients. Profiling relied on immunoSEQ multiplex PCR, and the TCRdb table lists in-frame clones only, not all of them. There are some 74,000 clones in the sample; 94% occur only once, and 2.8% lies in the top ten. Sequenced material: blood. These receptors were obtained from a woman aged 25-40 years in good health. CDR3s include the opening cysteine and the closing phenylalanine or tryptophan. A D gene is named only where the DNA matches it firmly. Clone size is stated in some rows and not others, as once, few, many or a class when expanded.

v_call	d_call	j_call	clone_size	cdr3_aa	cdr3_nt
TRBV4-2	-	TRBJ2-3	-	CASSQEWRPSADTQYF	TGTGCCAGCAGCCAAGAATGGAGGCCCTCCGCAGATACGCAGTATTTT
TRBV6-6	-	TRBJ1-1	once	CASSNGYTEAFF	TGTGCCAGCAGCAACGGGTACACTGAAGCTTTCTTT
TRBV2	-	TRBJ1-5	-	CASTEVGQPQHF	TGTGCCAGCACCGAGGTTGGTCAGCCCCAGCATTTT
TRBV19	TRBD2	TRBJ2-3	-	CASRSLAGLLTDTQYF	TGTGCCAGTAGGAGTCTAGCGGGACTCCTCACAGATACGCAGTATTTT
TRBV5-1	TRBD2	TRBJ2-1	-	CASSFLAGGVDEQFF	TGCGCCAGCAGCTTCCTAGCGGGGGGGGTGGATGAGCAGTTCTTC
TRBV7-8	-	TRBJ1-5	once	CASSLARRGGGQPQHF	TGTGCCAGCAGCTTAGCGCGTAGGGGCGGAGGTCAGCCCCAGCATTTT
TRBV19	-	TRBJ1-2	-	CASSIRNPNYGYTF	TGTGCCAGTAGTATTAGGAACCCGAACTATGGCTACACCTTC
TRBV2	-	TRBJ2-7	-	CASSDSNF	TGTGCCAGCAGTGACAGCAACTTC
TRBV19	TRBD2	TRBJ2-2	-	CASSIRGLVAGELFF	TGTGCCAGTAGTATTCGGGGACTAGTAGCCGGGGAGCTGTTTTTT
TRBV28	TRBD1	TRBJ2-3	-	CASSYGTGGDTQYF	TGTGCCAGCAGTTACGGGACAGGGGGAGATACGCAGTATTTT
TRBV19	-	TRBJ1-4	-	CASSISGPNEKLFF	TGTGCCAGTAGTATTTCGGGTCCTAATGAAAAACTGTTTTTT
TRBV19	-	TRBJ1-5	-	CASSIGAGQPQHF	TGTGCCAGTAGTATCGGGGCTGGACAGCCCCAGCATTTT
TRBV18	-	TRBJ2-7	-	CASSPQESSRPYEQYF	TGTGCCAGCTCACCACAGGAGTCGAGCAGACCCTACGAGCAGTACTTC
TRBV29-1	TRBD1	TRBJ1-1	once	CSVEGQSGTEAFF	TGCAGCGTTGAGGGACAGAGTGGGACTGAAGCTTTCTTT
TRBV28	-	TRBJ1-2	-	CASRPRTGEDGYGYTF	TGTGCCAGCAGGCCCAGGACGGGCGAGGATGGCTATGGCTACACCTTC
TRBV15	TRBD1	TRBJ2-1	-	CATSAGQGNEQFF	TGTGCCACCAGCGCCGGACAGGGAAATGAGCAGTTCTTC
TRBV30	TRBD2	TRBJ2-1	few	CAWRGRVAGSNNEQFF	TGTGCCTGGAGGGGTAGGGTAGCGGGGAGTAACAATGAGCAGTTCTTC
TRBV9	-	TRBJ1-5	-	CASSVSPTSNQPQHF	TGTGCCAGCAGCGTGAGTCCGACAAGCAATCAGCCCCAGCATTTT
TRBV9	TRBD2	TRBJ2-3	-	CASSVGSGGARTDTQYF	TGTGCCAGCAGCGTAGGGTCGGGGGGGGCGCGGACAGATACGCAGTATTTT
TRBV7-2	-	TRBJ1-6	-	CASSEQGYSPLHF	TGTGCCAGCAGCGAACAGGGTTATTCACCCCTCCACTTT
TRBV12-3/TRBV12-4	-	TRBJ1-2	-	CASSLAPNYGYTF	TGTGCCAGCAGTTTAGCGCCGAACTATGGCTACACCTTC
TRBV10-3	-	TRBJ1-1	-	CATGFATEAFF	TGTGCCACGGGATTTGCGACCGAAGCTTTCTTT
TRBV7-2	-	TRBJ2-5	once	CASSGQRTVPGTQYF	TGTGCCAGCAGCGGCCAACGGACAGTTCCCGGGACCCAGTACTTC
TRBV12-3/TRBV12-4	-	TRBJ2-1	-	CASSLRGDEQFF	TGTGCCAGCAGTTTACGGGGCGATGAGCAGTTCTTC
TRBV25-1	-	TRBJ2-1	few	CASSELRRDLDNEQFF	TGTGCCAGCAGTGAATTACGCCGGGACCTAGACAATGAGCAGTTCTTC
TRBV2	-	TRBJ2-1	once	CASSAGNYNEQFF	TGTGCCAGCAGTGCGGGCAACTACAATGAGCAGTTCTTC
TRBV5-4	TRBD1	TRBJ2-2	-	CASSLEPTGGISNTGELFF	TGTGCCAGCAGCTTGGAACCAACAGGGGGGATTTCGAACACCGGGGAGCTGTTTTTT
TRBV7-9	TRBD1	TRBJ1-1	-	CASSFYPGGTEAFF	TGTGCCAGCAGCTTCTACCCAGGGGGTACTGAAGCTTTCTTT
TRBV2	-	TRBJ2-1	-	CASMQNWGGLYNEQFF	TGTGCCAGCATGCAAAATTGGGGGGGCCTGTACAATGAGCAGTTCTTC
TRBV19	-	TRBJ1-5	-	CASSYSDNQPQHF	TGTGCCAGTAGTTATTCGGACAATCAGCCCCAGCATTTT
TRBV11-2	-	TRBJ1-2	-	CASSFYRAWDGYTF	TGTGCCAGCAGCTTTTACAGGGCATGGGATGGCTACACCTTC
TRBV24-1	TRBD1	TRBJ1-2	-	CATSDPTDRDYGYTF	TGTGCCACCAGTGACCCGACGGACAGGGACTATGGCTACACCTTC
TRBV19	TRBD2	TRBJ2-1	-	CASSWGLAGGRNEQFF	TGTGCCAGTAGTTGGGGACTAGCGGGGGGGCGGAATGAGCAGTTCTTC
TRBV7-8	-	TRBJ1-2	-	CASSWTEGLYGYTF	TGTGCCAGCAGCTGGACCGAGGGGCTCTATGGCTACACCTTC
TRBV6-1	-	TRBJ1-3	-	CASSDPYSGNTIYF	TGTGCCAGCAGTGATCCGTACTCTGGAAACACCATATATTTT
TRBV7-8	TRBD2	TRBJ2-1	-	CASSLGPAGGDNEQFF	TGTGCCAGCAGCTTAGGGCCAGCGGGGGGCGACAATGAGCAGTTCTTC
TRBV15	-	TRBJ2-5	-	CATSRDRLTWETQYF	TGTGCCACCAGCAGAGATAGGCTGACCTGGGAGACCCAGTACTTC
TRBV29-1	TRBD1	TRBJ2-3	-	CSVEVTGGADTQYF	TGCAGCGTTGAAGTAACAGGGGGCGCAGATACGCAGTATTTT
TRBV28	-	TRBJ1-2	-	CASSLSQRGRTNYGYTF	TGTGCCAGCAGTTTATCCCAGCGGGGGAGGACTAACTATGGCTACACCTTC
TRBV24-1	TRBD1	TRBJ1-2	once	CATSDGTGALGYGYTF	TGTGCCACCAGTGATGGAACAGGGGCGCTTGGCTATGGCTACACCTTC
TRBV2	TRBD1	TRBJ1-6	few	CASGGDRGKNNSPLHF	TGTGCCAGCGGGGGAGACAGGGGAAAAAATAATTCACCCCTCCACTTT
TRBV19	-	TRBJ1-5	-	CASRDGPLRNQPQHF	TGTGCCAGCAGGGACGGACCCCTACGGAATCAGCCCCAGCATTTT
TRBV12-3/TRBV12-4	-	TRBJ1-3	-	CASSFRSGNTIYF	TGTGCCAGCAGTTTCCGCTCTGGAAACACCATATATTTT
TRBV2	-	TRBJ1-3	once	CASSEEGEVGNTIYF	TGTGCCAGCAGTGAGGAGGGGGAGGTTGGAAACACCATATATTTT
TRBV9	-	TRBJ1-3	-	CASSEISGNTIYF	TGTGCCAGCAGCGAAATCTCTGGAAACACCATATATTTT
TRBV3-1/TRBV3-2	-	TRBJ2-2	-	CASRDTYSDTGELFF	TGTGCCAGCAGAGACACGTATAGTGACACCGGGGAGCTGTTTTTT
TRBV12-5	TRBD1	TRBJ1-2	-	CASGAGQGNGYTF	TGTGCTAGTGGTGCCGGACAGGGCAATGGCTACACCTTC
TRBV12-5	-	TRBJ1-1	-	CASGLVKAGTEAFF	TGTGCTAGTGGTTTGGTAAAGGCCGGCACTGAAGCTTTCTTT